Below, 22 T cell receptor beta chains from the same sample are listed, as sequenced in a study of early T cells in non-severe SARS-CoV-2 infection. TCRdb analysed the 5' RACE reads with MiXCR anew, one entry per CDR3 protein. Of under 70,000 distinct CDR3 sequences in the sample, approximately 10% are singletons; the top ten hold 3% to 4.5%. Sequencing was done on a sample of whole blood. These receptors all stem from an adult who was a healthcare worker with PCR-confirmed SARS-CoV-2 infection or an uninfected control (not recorded which).

This clonotype was detected many times. V usage is TRBV29-1 and J usage is TRBJ1-1, with D unclear. CDR3 length equals 12 residues. V was shortened by 2 bases and J by 3 bases, with 7 bases between the two germline ends. Per the germline V gene, CDR1 is SQVTM and CDR2 is ANQGSEA. The CDR3 DNA follows: TGCAGCGTTGAACGGAAGGACACTGAAGCTTTCTTT. Encoded protein: CSVERKDTEAFF.

This clonotype has ten or more counts. The genes are TRBV2 and TRBJ2-4; 7 bases are a match to TRBD1. The trim removed 3 bases at V and 8 bases at J, leaving 7 bases unmatched. Germline CDR1 is SNHLY and CDR2 is FYNNEI. This CDR3 region has 14 residues. CDR3 DNA sequence: TGTGCCAGCAGTGACCTGGGACAGAGACACATTCAGTACTTC. This translates into CASSDLGQRHIQYF. The variable domain in full, completed from reference TRBV2 and TRBJ2-4, reads EPEVTQTPSHQVTQMGQEVILRCVPISNHLYFYWYRQILGQKVEFLVSFYNNEISEKSEIFDDQFSVERPDGSNFTLKIRSTKLEDSAMYFCASSDLGQRHIQYFGAGTRLSVL.

This clonotype came up many times. V gene TRBV7-2 combines with J gene TRBJ2-7, with D maybe TRBD2 (5 bases). The CDR3 consists of 15 residues. V was cut by 1 base and J by 3 bases, with 13 bases left in between. The germline V gene has CDR1 SGHTA and CDR2 FQGNSA. The CDR3 loop reads CASSLGPAANYEQYF. For the CDR3, the DNA is TGTGCCAGCAGCTTAGGGCCAGCGGCTAACTACGAGCAGTACTTC.

This clonotype was counted many times. The chain carries TRBV21-1 and TRBJ2-7. TRBV21-1 is a pseudogene. The CDR3 loop spans 12 amino acids. The chain's CDR3 is CATAWGSYEQYF. The DNA of the CDR3 is TGTGCCACCGCCTGGGGCTCCTACGAGCAGTACTTC.

The CDR3 spells CATSDPGQGSYEQYF. In nucleotides, the CDR3 is TGTGCCACCAGTGATCCGGGACAGGGCTCCTACGAGCAGTACTTC. The chain carries TRBV24-1 and TRBJ2-7; 9 bases are shared with TRBD1. Germline trimming cut 3 bases from V and 0 bases from J; bases unmatched to any gene: 2. Looked up from germline, CDR1 is KGHDR and CDR2 is SFDVKD. The CDR3 length is 15 residues.

There are a few counts of this clonotype. The rearrangement links TRBV12-3 or TRBV12-4 to TRBJ2-1, with D perhaps TRBD1 (5 bases). The CDR3 extends over 13 amino acids. V lost 6 bases and J lost 7, with 13 bases in between. The CDR3 region has the DNA TGTGCCAGCAGGCAGGGTGCAGTAAATGAGCAGTTCTTC. It encodes CASRQGAVNEQFF.

In this sample, this clonotype turned up many times. This chain connects TRBV6-5 to TRBJ1-5; D remains ambiguous. The CDR3 totals 13 residues. Germline CDR1 reads MNHEY; CDR2 reads SVGAGI. V lost 9 bases to trimming and J lost 3 bases, with 12 bases between them. For the CDR3, the DNA is TGTGCCAGTGGCTTTAGAGCCAATCAGCCCCAGCATTTT. Protein: CASGFRANQPQHF.

This clonotype was detected ten times or more. The chain carries TRBV9 and TRBJ2-2; 9 bases are a match to TRBD2. Trimming cost V 3 bases and J 0 bases; bases outside gene matches: 3. This CDR3 contains 16 residues. CDR1 and CDR2 from the germline V gene are SGDLS and YYNGEE. This CDR3 reads CASSGVAGANTGELFF. The CDR3, as DNA: TGTGCCAGCAGCGGAGTAGCGGGGGCGAACACCGGGGAGCTGTTTTTT.

This clonotype was counted ten times or more. The chain links TRBV5-6 to TRBJ1-2, with D uncertain. This CDR3 has 14 amino acids. V was clipped by 0 bases and J by 4 bases, with 10 bases between them. The V gene's germline CDR1 is SGHDT and CDR2 YYEEEE. The CDR3 is CASSLGSGSYGYTF. CDR3 nucleotides: TGTGCCAGCAGCTTGGGGTCCGGAAGCTATGGCTACACCTTC.

This clonotype showed up many times. CDR3: CASSLDSGILGGYTF. The CDR3 nucleotides read TGTGCCAGCAGCTTGGATTCGGGCATTCTGGGGGGCTACACCTTC. V usage is TRBV5-4 and J usage is TRBJ1-2; no clear D. This CDR3 spans 15 amino acids. CDR1 and CDR2 from the germline V gene are SGHNT and YYREEE (reference sequence). V was pared by 0 bases and J by 8 bases, with 17 bases between. Full variable domain (missing parts from reference TRBV5-4 and TRBJ1-2): ETGVTQSPTHLIKTRGQQVTLRCSSQSGHNTVSWYQQALGQGPQFIFQYYREEENGRGNFPPRFSGLQFPNYSSELNVNALELDDSALYLCASSLDSGILGGYTFGSGTRLTVV.

This clonotype was counted ten times or more. This chain joins TRBV18 and TRBJ2-7, with 7 nucleotides matching TRBD1. J was trimmed by 0 bases and V by 1 base; bases with no gene match: 0. Germline CDR1 reads KGHSH; CDR2 reads LQKENI. CDR3 length equals 14 residues. This CDR3 reads CASSPRDSSYEQYF. In nucleotides, the CDR3 is TGTGCCAGCTCACCACGGGACAGCTCCTACGAGCAGTACTTC.

This clonotype was seen repeatedly, ten times or more. The V and J genes are TRBV27 and TRBJ1-6; D gene unclear. The CDR3 consists of 12 residues. Deletions cut 2 bases from V and 10 bases from J, with 6 bases between. Per germline, CDR1 MNHEY and CDR2 SMNVEV (reference sequence). CDR3 coding DNA: TGTGCCAGCAGTTTAAATGGATCACCCCTCCACTTT. The encoded protein is CASSLNGSPLHF.

This clonotype was counted at least ten times. The chain combines TRBV28 with TRBJ2-7; D not resolved. Looked up from germline, CDR1 is MDHEN and CDR2 is SYDVKM. V lost 3 bases to trimming and J lost 3 bases, with 9 bases between them. The CDR3 runs 13 residues. The CDR3 DNA reads as TGTGCCAGCAGTTTCGGGCCCCACTACGAGCAGTACTTC. Its translation is CASSFGPHYEQYF.

This clonotype came up many times. The J gene is TRBJ2-1, the V gene TRBV7-3, with D perhaps matching TRBD1 or TRBD2 (6 bases each). Germline loops: CDR1 SGHTA, CDR2 FQGTGA. The CDR3 contains 14 residues. V shed 1 base and J shed 4 bases, with 8 bases lying between them. The CDR3 bases are TGTGCCAGCAGCTTAAGAGGGGGGTACAATGAGCAGTTCTTC. It codes for CASSLRGGYNEQFF.

Many counts were recorded for this clonotype. The V call is TRBV5-1, the J call TRBJ2-3; D might be TRBD1 or TRBD2, each matching 6 bases. The CDR3 is 15 amino acids. CDR1 and CDR2 (germline): SGHRS, YFSETQ. V lost 0 bases to trimming and J lost 1 base, with 9 bases between them. The CDR3 spells CASSLEGGRTDTQYF. Written as DNA, the CDR3 is TGCGCCAGCAGCTTGGAGGGGGGCCGCACAGATACGCAGTATTTT.

The rearrangement uses TRBV4-1 and TRBJ2-3, with D perhaps TRBD2 (5 bases). Per germline, CDR1 MGHRA and CDR2 YSYEKL. The length of the CDR3 is 16 residues. Trimming pared 2 bases from V and 2 bases from J, leaving 14 bases between. CDR3 amino acids: CASSQPTRSPTDTQYF. CDR3 DNA: TGCGCCAGCAGCCAACCTACTAGAAGCCCCACAGATACGCAGTATTTT.

This clonotype was observed at least ten times. The rearrangement links TRBV29-1 to TRBJ1-1; 7 nucleotides align to TRBD1. The CDR3 spans 13 residues. Germline V gene sequence: CDR1 SQVTM, CDR2 ANQGSEA. V was pared by 4 bases and J by 2 bases, with 4 bases of the junction left unmatched. For the CDR3, the DNA is TGCAGCGTTGCCTACAGGGGAAACACTGAAGCTTTCTTT. It is translated as CSVAYRGNTEAFF. The entire variable domain, with the rest obtained from reference TRBV29-1 and TRBJ1-1, is as follows: SAVISQKPSRDICQRGTSLTIQCQVDSQVTMMFWYRQQPGQSLTLIATANQGSEATYESGFVIDKFPISRPNLTFSTLTVSNMSPEDSSIYLCSVAYRGNTEAFFGQGTRLTVV.

This clonotype was counted only a few times. The chain links TRBV5-6 to TRBJ2-2; a possible D gene is TRBD1 (5 bases). Germline loops: CDR1 SGHDT, CDR2 YYEEEE. The CDR3 loop spans 15 amino acids. The V end lost 7 bases, the J end lost 1 base, and 14 bases lay between the germline ends. The CDR3, as DNA: TGTGCCAGCCGCCGGCTCCAGGGGAACACCGGGGAGCTGTTTTTT. Encoded protein: CASRRLQGNTGELFF.

Ten or more counts support this clonotype. The CDR3 bases are TGTGCCAGCAGTTTTCTCGGACAGGGTAGCGAGCAGTACTTC. Protein: CASSFLGQGSEQYF. This chain connects TRBV27 to TRBJ2-7; TRBD1 matches at 8 bases. The ends lost 3 bases at V and 6 bases at J; junction bases unmatched: 7. The CDR3 has 14 amino acids. Germline-derived CDR1 and CDR2 are MNHEY and SMNVEV (reference sequence).

This clonotype turned up a few times. The chain recombines TRBV5-1 with TRBJ2-7, with TRBD1 identical over 8 bases. In germline, CDR1 is SGHRS, CDR2 YFSETQ. With 4 bases clipped from V and 2 bases from J, the junction kept 5 bases outside the gene matches. This CDR3 has 14 amino acids. CDR3: CASSHDRGAYEQYF. The CDR3 DNA sequence: TGCGCCAGCAGCCACGACAGGGGAGCCTACGAGCAGTACTTC.

The V gene is TRBV29-1, the J gene TRBJ2-7; D is possibly TRBD1 or TRBD2 (5 bases each). Deletions cut 7 bases from V and 2 bases from J, with 15 bases between. The CDR3 runs 13 residues. Germline loops: CDR1 SQVTM, CDR2 ANQGSEA. For the CDR3, the DNA is TGCAGCGCCGCCGGGACGGACACCTACGAGCAGTACTTC. Its translation: CSAAGTDTYEQYF.

This clonotype was picked up many times. The CDR3 sequence is CASSTSAGGLNTGELFF. CDR3 DNA sequence: TGTGCCAGCAGCACCTCCGCGGGAGGATTAAACACCGGGGAGCTGTTTTTT. This sequence joins TRBV2 and TRBJ2-2, with TRBD2 identical over 8 bases. V lost 6 bases to trimming and J lost 2 bases; unmatched junction nucleotides: 11. The CDR3 totals 17 residues. Looked up from germline, CDR1 is SNHLY and CDR2 is FYNNEI.